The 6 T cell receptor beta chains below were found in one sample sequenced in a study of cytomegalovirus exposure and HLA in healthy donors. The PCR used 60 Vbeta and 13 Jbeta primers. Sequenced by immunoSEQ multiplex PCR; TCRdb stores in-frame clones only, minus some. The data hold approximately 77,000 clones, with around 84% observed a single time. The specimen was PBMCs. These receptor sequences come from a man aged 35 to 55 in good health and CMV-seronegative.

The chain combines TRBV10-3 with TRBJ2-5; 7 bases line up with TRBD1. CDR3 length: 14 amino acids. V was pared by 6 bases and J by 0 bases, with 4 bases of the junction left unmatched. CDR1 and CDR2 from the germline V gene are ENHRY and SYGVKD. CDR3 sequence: CAIRETGNQETQYF. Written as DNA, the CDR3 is TGTGCCATCAGAGAGACAGGGAACCAAGAGACCCAGTACTTC.

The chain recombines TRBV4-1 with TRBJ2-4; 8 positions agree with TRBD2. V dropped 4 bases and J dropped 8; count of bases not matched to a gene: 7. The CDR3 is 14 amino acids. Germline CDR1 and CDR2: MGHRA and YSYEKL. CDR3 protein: CASSLRVGLDIQYF. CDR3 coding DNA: TGCGCCAGCAGCCTTAGGGTGGGACTAGACATTCAGTACTTC.

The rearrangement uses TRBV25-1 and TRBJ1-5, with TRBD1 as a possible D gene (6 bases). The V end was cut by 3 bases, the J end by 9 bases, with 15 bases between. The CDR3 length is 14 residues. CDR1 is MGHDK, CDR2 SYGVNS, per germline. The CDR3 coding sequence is TGTGCCAGCAGTGAGGCAGGGGTAGGGAGGCCCCAGCATTTT. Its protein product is CASSEAGVGRPQHF.

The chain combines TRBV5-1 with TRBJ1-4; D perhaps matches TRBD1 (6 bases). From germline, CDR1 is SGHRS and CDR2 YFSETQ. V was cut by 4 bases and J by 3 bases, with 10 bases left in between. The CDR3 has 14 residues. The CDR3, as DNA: TGCGCCAGCAGCACTGGGACACCTAATGAAAAACTGTTTTTT. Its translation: CASSTGTPNEKLFF.

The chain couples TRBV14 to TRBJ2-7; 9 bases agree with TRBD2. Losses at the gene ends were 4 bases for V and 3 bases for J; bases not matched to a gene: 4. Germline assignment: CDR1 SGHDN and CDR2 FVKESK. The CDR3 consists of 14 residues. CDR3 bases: TGTGCCAGCAGCCTTAGCGGGAGTTTCTACGAGCAGTACTTC. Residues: CASSLSGSFYEQYF.

The DNA of the CDR3 is TGTGCCAGCAGTGAAGCCGGGACAGGGGGCTACGAGCAGTACTTC. Translated: CASSEAGTGGYEQYF. This chain connects TRBV6-1 to TRBJ2-7; 11 nucleotides line up with TRBD1. Per germline, CDR1 MNHNS and CDR2 SASEGT. J lost 3 bases, V lost 0 bases, and 1 base had no gene match. The CDR3 runs 15 residues.